Listed below are T cell receptor beta chains from one sample, sequenced in a study of cytomegalovirus exposure and HLA in healthy donors. Only in-frame clones appear in the TCRdb table, and some are missing; sequencing was by immunoSEQ multiplex PCR. The repertoire holds roughly 150,000 clones, with roughly 77% as singletons. The sample consisted of PBMCs. The receptors here all came from a woman aged 25 to 39 in good health and CMV-seronegative. The CDR3 runs from the conserved cysteine through the conserved F or W. D genes are given only for firm matches. Size tells how often a clone was seen (once, few, many) or the class of an expanded clone, and some rows leave it out.

CDR3 | DNA | J | size | D | V
CASSPEIQGAAEAFF | TGTGCCAGTAGTCCAGAGATCCAGGGGGCCGCTGAAGCTTTCTTT | TRBJ1-1 | few | TRBD1 | TRBV19
CASSLGPSGNTEAFF | TGTGCCAGCAGCTTGGGGCCATCAGGGAACACTGAAGCTTTCTTT | TRBJ1-1 | - | - | TRBV7-9
CASSLQQGSNQPQHF | TGTGCCAGCAGTTTACAACAGGGAAGCAATCAGCCCCAGCATTTT | TRBJ1-5 | few | - | TRBV28
CASSLRNVPGQAYEQYF | TGTGCCAGCAGCTTAAGAAATGTACCGGGACAGGCCTACGAGCAGTACTTC | TRBJ2-7 | - | TRBD1 | TRBV7-2
CASSLGGGSIDTQYF | TGTGCCAGCAGCTTAGGCGGCGGTTCGATTGATACGCAGTATTTT | TRBJ2-3 | - | - | TRBV7-2
CASGLAGSYEQYF | TGTGCCAGCGGGCTAGCGGGATCCTACGAGCAGTACTTC | TRBJ2-7 | - | TRBD2 | TRBV28
CASSLSYNNEQFF | TGTGCCAGCAGCTTATCTTATAACAATGAGCAGTTCTTC | TRBJ2-1 | few | - | TRBV11-2
CASSPLAGVTQYF | TGCGCCAGCAGCCCTCTAGCGGGGGTGACGCAGTATTTT | TRBJ2-3 | - | TRBD2 | TRBV5-1
CASSPGVHEQYF | TGTGCCAGCAGTCCCGGGGTTCACGAGCAGTACTTC | TRBJ2-7 | - | - | TRBV6-6
CASSLLPGEKLFF | TGTGCCAGCAGCCTCCTCCCGGGTGAAAAACTGTTTTTT | TRBJ1-4 | once | - | TRBV6-5
CASSFGQGLYEQYF | TGTGCCAGCAGCTTTGGCCAGGGCCTCTACGAGCAGTACTTC | TRBJ2-7 | - | - | TRBV7-9
CASSANEGYTF | TGTGCCAGCAGCGCCAACGAGGGCTACACCTTC | TRBJ1-2 | few | - | TRBV9
CASRPRTRLSGNTIYF | TGTGCCAGCAGACCCCGTACACGTCTCTCTGGAAACACCATATATTTT | TRBJ1-3 | - | - | TRBV28
CASSPYNEQFF | TGTGCCAGCAGTCCATACAATGAGCAGTTCTTC | TRBJ2-1 | - | - | TRBV28
CASSLAGGLSYEQYF | TGTGCCAGCAGCTTGGCGGGAGGCCTTTCCTACGAGCAGTACTTC | TRBJ2-7 | - | TRBD2 | TRBV7-9
CSAKLRQGSQFF | TGCAGCGCCAAGCTCCGACAGGGGTCTCAGTTCTTC | TRBJ2-1 | - | TRBD1 | TRBV29-1
CSAVQVRQYF | TGCAGTGCTGTACAGGTGAGGCAGTACTTC | TRBJ2-7 | few | - | TRBV20-1
CASSVTGVGYGYTF | TGTGCCAGCAGCGTCACAGGGGTTGGCTATGGCTACACCTTC | TRBJ1-2 | - | TRBD1 | TRBV5-6
CSVGGQSRKTQYF | TGCAGCGTTGGCGGACAGTCTCGGAAGACCCAGTACTTC | TRBJ2-5 | - | - | TRBV29-1
CASTGQRNTGELFF | TGTGCCAGCACTGGACAGCGGAACACCGGGGAGCTGTTTTTT | TRBJ2-2 | - | - | TRBV6-1
CASSESWTGDGELFF | TGTGCCAGCAGTGAATCATGGACAGGGGACGGGGAGCTGTTTTTT | TRBJ2-2 | - | TRBD1 | TRBV2
CASSERDTQETQYF | TGTGCCAGCAGTGAACGGGACACCCAAGAGACCCAGTACTTC | TRBJ2-5 | - | - | TRBV6-1
CAWSQQGYEQYF | TGTGCCTGGAGTCAACAGGGGTACGAGCAGTACTTC | TRBJ2-7 | once | TRBD1 | TRBV30
CASSPTGQGAPGTEAFF | TGTGCCAGCTCACCGACTGGCCAGGGGGCGCCGGGCACTGAAGCTTTCTTT | TRBJ1-1 | - | TRBD1 | TRBV18
CASRTVAGSSTDTQYF | TGTGCCAGCAGGACAGTAGCGGGCTCTAGCACAGATACGCAGTATTTT | TRBJ2-3 | - | TRBD2 | TRBV28
CASSPGQGADTQYF | TGTGCCAGCAGCCCAGGACAGGGGGCAGATACGCAGTATTTT | TRBJ2-3 | - | TRBD1 | TRBV5-4
CASSKCRPGFHEQYF | TGTGCCAGCAGCAAATGTAGGCCAGGTTTCCACGAGCAGTACTTC | TRBJ2-7 | few | - | TRBV21-1
CASSLPSGVVSYF | TGTGCCAGCAGTCTACCATCAGGGGTCGTCTCGTACTTC | TRBJ2-5 | - | - | TRBV2
CASSIEGRTFF | TGTGCCAGTAGTATAGAGGGGAGGACTTTCTTT | TRBJ1-1 | - | - | TRBV19
CASSVSQGRATNEKLFF | TGTGCCAGCAGTGTTTCGCAGGGAAGGGCCACTAATGAAAAACTGTTTTTT | TRBJ1-4 | - | - | TRBV25-1
CASSWDSQSSYEQYF | TGTGCCAGTAGCTGGGACTCACAGAGCTCCTACGAGCAGTACTTC | TRBJ2-7 | few | - | TRBV19
CASSAFQAGGTDTQYF | TGTGCCAGCAGTGCGTTTCAAGCGGGAGGCACAGATACGCAGTATTTT | TRBJ2-3 | - | TRBD2 | TRBV2
CASSELTGDTGELFF | TGTGCCAGCAGTGAGCTTACAGGGGACACCGGGGAGCTGTTTTTT | TRBJ2-2 | - | TRBD1 | TRBV25-1
CASSPPGLAGAEQFF | TGTGCCAGCAGCCCACCGGGACTAGCGGGGGCTGAGCAGTTCTTC | TRBJ2-1 | - | TRBD2 | TRBV27
CAKMTGERNQPQHF | TGTGCCAAGATGACAGGGGAACGCAATCAGCCCCAGCATTTT | TRBJ1-5 | - | TRBD1 | TRBV15
CASSLGRDGYTF | TGTGCCAGCAGCTTAGGCAGGGATGGCTACACCTTC | TRBJ1-2 | few | - | TRBV11-1
CASSKARRDRAISRFSGANVLTF | TGTGCCAGCAGCAAAGCACGCCGGGACAGGGCGATATCCAGATTCTCTGGGGCCAACGTCCTGACTTTC | TRBJ2-6 | once | - | TRBV21-1
CASSLGGKDTGELFF | TGTGCCAGCAGTTTGGGCGGGAAAGACACCGGGGAGCTGTTTTTT | TRBJ2-2 | few | - | TRBV28
CASSLYRLTGSYTGELFF | TGTGCCAGCAGCTTGTACCGTCTGACGGGTTCTTACACCGGGGAGCTGTTTTTT | TRBJ2-2 | - | - | TRBV5-6
CASSRKTGDTEAFF | TGTGCCAGCAGTCGAAAAACAGGGGACACTGAAGCTTTCTTT | TRBJ1-1 | many | TRBD1 | TRBV2
CASSLQLSTDTQYF | TGCGCCAGCAGCTTGCAACTTAGCACAGATACGCAGTATTTT | TRBJ2-3 | - | - | TRBV5-1
CASSALSGDPMPSPLHF | TGTGCCAGCAGCGCCCTTTCTGGAGACCCAATGCCTTCACCCCTCCACTTT | TRBJ1-6 | - | - | TRBV9
CASSKGGESGELFF | TGTGCCAGCAGCAAAGGGGGGGAATCCGGGGAGCTGTTTTTT | TRBJ2-2 | - | - | TRBV6-1
CASSWVGEEAFF | TGCGCCAGCAGCTGGGTGGGGGAGGAGGCTTTCTTT | TRBJ1-1 | - | - | TRBV5-1
CASSTDWDNEQFF | TGTGCCAGCAGTACCGACTGGGACAATGAGCAGTTCTTC | TRBJ2-1 | - | - | TRBV27
CASSGTGGASSPLHF | TGTGCCAGCAGTGGGACAGGGGGCGCGAGTTCACCCCTCCACTTT | TRBJ1-6 | - | TRBD1 | TRBV2
CASSQDLFGGGADYNEQFF | TGTGCCAGCAGCCAAGATCTATTTGGAGGGGGGGCGGATTACAATGAGCAGTTCTTC | TRBJ2-1 | - | - | TRBV4-2
CASSPGPQETQYF | TGTGCCAGCTCACCGGGCCCCCAAGAGACCCAGTACTTC | TRBJ2-5 | - | - | TRBV18
CASSFGGGYTF | TGTGCCAGCAGTTTCGGAGGTGGCTACACCTTC | TRBJ1-2 | - | - | TRBV6-5
CASSAWTSGQETQYF | TGTGCCAGCAGTGCCTGGACTAGCGGACAAGAGACCCAGTACTTC | TRBJ2-5 | - | TRBD2 | TRBV28
CASSLRSGANVLTF | TGTGCCAGCAGCTTGAGATCTGGGGCCAACGTCCTGACTTTC | TRBJ2-6 | once | - | TRBV13
CASSYLGTGGELFF | TGTGCCAGCAGTTACCTGGGGACTGGCGGGGAGCTGTTTTTT | TRBJ2-2 | - | - | TRBV6-5
CSSSLEVDSVMNTEAFF | TGTTCCAGCAGCTTAGAGGTGGACAGCGTCATGAACACTGAAGCTTTCTTT | TRBJ1-1 | - | - | TRBV7-9